The sequence of this TCR beta chain was determined in a study of blood T cells in healthy people across ages. A J-beta primer mix and a sample-barcoded 5' primer were used in a second PCR of about 7 to 12 cycles. MiXCR was run by TCRdb on the 5' RACE reads, yielding one entry per CDR3 protein. There are more than 800,000 distinct CDR3 sequences in the sample; about 28% occur only once, and about 18% lies in the top ten. Sequencing was performed on blood. The origin of this receptor is a woman aged 80 or over in good health.

The CDR3 sequence is CASSSRGSRNTEAFF. CDR3 DNA sequence: TGTGCCAGCAGCTCGCGTGGGTCGAGAAACACTGAAGCTTTCTTT. The chain joins TRBV4-2 to TRBJ1-1; D ambiguous. V lost 5 bases, J lost 2 bases, and 15 bases lay in between. The germline V gene has CDR1 LGHNA and CDR2 YNFKEQ. The CDR3 spans 15 residues.